These 23 T cell receptor beta chains were all obtained from the same sample, sequenced in a study of neoadjuvant anti-PD-1 for oral cavity cancer. Assay: immunoSEQ multiplex PCR; the TCRdb copy retains only in-frame clones and omits some. The data show about 68,000 clones, about 88% seen once. Time point described: after neoadjuvant nivolumab, at surgical resection. The sample consisted of PBMCs, taken after nivolumab (anti-PD-1) treatment. The source of these receptors is a person aged 35 to 85 with oral cavity squamous cell carcinoma.

V gene TRBV6-1 combines with J gene TRBJ2-3; 10 bases are shared with TRBD2. Germline CDR1 reads MNHNS; CDR2 reads SASEGT. The CDR3 has 17 amino acids. Trimming at V came to 2 bases and at J to 2 bases, leaving 7 bases not matched to a gene. DNA for the CDR3: TGTGCCAGCAGTGAAAGGGGGCTAGCGGGGGTCACAGATACGCAGTATTTT. Protein sequence: CASSERGLAGVTDTQYF.

This clone came up a few times. The V gene is TRBV11-2, the J gene TRBJ2-3, with D perhaps TRBD1 (6 bases). The CDR3 runs 15 residues. The V end was cut by 1 base, the J end by 3 bases, with 11 bases between. Germline-derived CDR1 and CDR2 are SGHAT and FQNNGV. The CDR3 spells CASSLGGPSTDTQYF. In DNA, the CDR3 is TGTGCCAGCAGCTTAGGGGGGCCGTCAACAGATACGCAGTATTTT.

J is TRBJ2-7 and V is TRBV6-6, with D perhaps assigned TRBD1 or TRBD2 (6 bases each). Germline values: CDR1 MNHNY, CDR2 SVGAGI (reference sequence). This CDR3 is 12 amino acids long. The germline V and J ends were trimmed by 4 bases and 6 bases, with 10 bases remaining between them. The CDR3: CASSSGAPEQYF. As DNA, the CDR3 is TGTGCCAGCAGTTCGGGGGCGCCCGAGCAGTACTTC.

The V and J genes are TRBV7-8 and TRBJ2-3; D is perhaps TRBD2 (5 bases). The V end lost 1 base, the J end lost 6 bases, and 8 bases lay between the germline ends. This CDR3 contains 13 residues. From germline, CDR1 is SGHVS and CDR2 FQNEAQ. The CDR3 DNA reads as TGTGCCAGCAGCTTAGAGGCTAGCGATACGCAGTATTTT. This codes for CASSLEASDTQYF.

The chain employs TRBV6-1 and TRBJ1-2; D gene uncertain. With 6 bases removed from V and 7 bases from J, the gap between germline ends came to 15 bases. This CDR3 is 13 amino acids long. CDR1 MNHNS and CDR2 SASEGT come from the germline V gene. CDR3 coding DNA: TGTGCCAGCAGGACCGTCATCCTGGGTGGCTACACCTTC. It yields the protein CASRTVILGGYTF.

The rearrangement links TRBV19 to TRBJ1-5, with 9 bases fitting TRBD1. J lost 4 bases, V lost 8 bases, and 12 bases had no gene match. The CDR3 loop spans 16 amino acids. CDR1 and CDR2 (germline): LNHDA, SQIVND (reference sequence). CDR3 region: CASAWGGQGWNQPQHF. The DNA for the CDR3 is TGTGCCAGTGCATGGGGTGGACAGGGGTGGAATCAGCCCCAGCATTTT. The variable domain in full, with the rest retrieved from reference TRBV19 and TRBJ1-5, is DGGITQSPKYLFRKEGQNVTLSCEQNLNHDAMYWYRQDPGQGLRLIYYSQIVNDFQKGDIAEGYSVSREKKESFPLTVTSAQKNPTAFYLCASAWGGQGWNQPQHFGDGTRLSIL.

The CDR3 sequence is CASSSLAGGGTDTQYF. CDR3 sequence (DNA): TGTGCCAGCAGCTCCCTAGCGGGAGGAGGCACAGATACGCAGTATTTT. The chain carries TRBV11-2 and TRBJ2-3; TRBD2 agrees at 11 bases. V gave up 4 bases and J gave up 1 base; unmatched junction bases: 4. The CDR3 length is 16 residues. Germline assignment: CDR1 SGHAT and CDR2 FQNNGV. Together with reference TRBV11-2 and TRBJ2-3, the CDR3 gives the full variable domain: EAGVAQSPRYKIIEKRQSVAFWCNPISGHATLYWYQQILGQGPKLLIQFQNNGVVDDSQLPKDRFSAERLKGVDSTLKIQPAKLEDSAVYLCASSSLAGGGTDTQYFGPGTRLTVL.

V usage is TRBV19 and J usage is TRBJ2-5; D remains ambiguous. The CDR3 has 13 residues. CDR1 is LNHDA, CDR2 SQIVND, per germline (reference sequence). The V gene lost 3 bases and the J gene lost 1 base, with 6 bases spanning the gap. CDR3 amino acids: CASSIGVQETQYF. The CDR3 nucleotides read TGTGCCAGTAGTATCGGAGTCCAAGAGACCCAGTACTTC.

The rearrangement uses TRBV2 and TRBJ2-5; tentatively, D is TRBD2 (7 bases). The CDR3 is 16 amino acids. In germline, CDR1 is SNHLY, CDR2 FYNNEI. V was trimmed by 3 bases and J by 3 bases, leaving 17 bases between them. The CDR3 DNA reads as TGTGCCAGCAGTGATGGACTAGAGGGGGTCAAAGAGACCCAGTACTTC. Protein product: CASSDGLEGVKETQYF. Combining the CDR3 with reference TRBV2 and TRBJ2-5 gives the whole variable domain EPEVTQTPSHQVTQMGQEVILRCVPISNHLYFYWYRQILGQKVEFLVSFYNNEISEKSEIFDDQFSVERPDGSNFTLKIRSTKLEDSAMYFCASSDGLEGVKETQYFGPGTRLLVL.

Only one count was recorded for this clone. The CDR3 reads CASSSTSGSSYNEQFF. DNA for the CDR3: TGTGCCAGCAGCTCAACCAGCGGCAGCTCCTACAATGAGCAGTTCTTC. The chain has TRBV7-9 and TRBJ2-1, with D possibly TRBD2 on 5 matching bases. The CDR3 is 16 residues long. Germline CDR1 SEHNR, CDR2 FQNEAQ (reference sequence). V shed 4 bases and J shed 0 bases, with 13 bases lying between them. The complete variable domain, with remaining parts taken from reference TRBV7-9 and TRBJ2-1, reads DTGVSQNPRHKITKRGQNVTFRCDPISEHNRLYWYRQTLGQGPEFLTYFQNEAQLEKSRLLSDRFSAERPKGSFSTLEIQRTEQGDSAMYLCASSSTSGSSYNEQFFGPGTRLTVL.

A few counts support this clone. The CDR3 DNA follows: TGTGCCAGCAGCCAAGGTGAGGTGAACACTGAAGCTTTCTTT. Translation: CASSQGEVNTEAFF. The rearrangement uses TRBV4-2 and TRBJ1-1; no reliable D call. The germline CDR1 and CDR2 sequences are LGHNA and YNFKEQ. This CDR3 spans 14 amino acids. Trimming cost V 1 base and J 0 bases, with 6 bases left between them.

As concerns this clone: Its ends do not fully match the called genes, so a read error is possible. The rearrangement joins TRBV6-5 to TRBJ2-7, with 7 bases aligning to TRBD2. The germline gives CDR1 MNHEY, CDR2 SVGAGI. The CDR3 totals 15 residues. The CDR3 nucleotides read TGTGCCGGCAGTTACTCCCTAGGGCTAGCGGACGAGCAGTACTTC. Translated: CAGSYSLGLADEQYF.

The rearrangement links TRBV4-1 to TRBJ2-3; the D is unclear. The CDR3 runs to 17 residues. V was shortened by 0 bases and J by 5 bases, with 18 bases between the two germline ends. Looked up from germline, CDR1 is MGHRA and CDR2 is YSYEKL. This chain's CDR3 is CASSQESLSPVGDTQYF. CDR3 sequence (DNA): TGCGCCAGCAGCCAAGAAAGTTTAAGCCCCGTCGGAGATACGCAGTATTTT.

The chain has TRBV6-6 and TRBJ1-4; D may be TRBD1 (5 bases). From germline, CDR1 is MNHNY and CDR2 SVGAGI (reference sequence). V lost 4 bases and J lost 2, with 8 bases in between. There are 14 residues in the CDR3. CDR3 loop: CASSSGPTNEKLFF. Written as DNA, the CDR3 is TGTGCCAGCAGTTCAGGGCCGACTAATGAAAAACTGTTTTTT.

The rearrangement uses TRBV5-4 and TRBJ1-3; TRBD1 is a possible D gene (5 bases). From germline, CDR1 is SGHNT and CDR2 YYREEE (reference sequence). The V end lost 5 bases, the J end lost 0 bases, and 12 bases lay between the germline ends. CDR3 length: 15 residues. The CDR3 loop reads CASSQGANSGNTIYF. The CDR3 bases are TGTGCCAGCAGTCAGGGAGCGAACTCTGGAAACACCATATATTTT.

This sequence joins TRBV10-1 and TRBJ1-1, with D unclear. The V gene lost 2 bases and the J gene lost 1 base, with 8 bases spanning the gap. Germline V gene data show CDR1 as WNHNN and CDR2 as SYGVQD (reference sequence). CDR3 length: 14 residues. Here the CDR3 DNA reads TGCGCCAGCAGTGAGGACGGATGGAACACTGAAGCTTTCTTT. Protein: CASSEDGWNTEAFF.

This clone was counted once. The chain employs TRBV7-2 and TRBJ2-1; D unclear. Trimming left V 5 bases short and J 4 bases short, with 12 bases between. The germline V gene encodes CDR1 SGHTA and CDR2 FQGNSA. The CDR3 loop spans 14 amino acids. CDR3 DNA: TGTGCCAGCAGCCTATACGAGGCTTACAATGAGCAGTTCTTC. This codes for CASSLYEAYNEQFF.

The gene calls are TRBV12-2 and TRBJ2-1; the table's D call TRBD2 went unverified against the DNA. TRBV12-2 is classified as a pseudogene. The length of the CDR3 is 19 residues. The CDR3 sequence: CASRSQGLAFDTLYNEQFF. The CDR3 bases are TGTGCAAGTCGCTCCCAGGGACTAGCGTTCGATACACTCTACAATGAGCAGTTCTTC.

The table lists this clone with a count of one. This chain connects TRBV7-9 to TRBJ2-3; D may be TRBD1 (5 bases). The CDR3 loop spans 12 amino acids. The V end lost 6 bases, the J end lost 5 bases, and 9 bases lay between the germline ends. Germline V CDR1 and CDR2: SEHNR, FQNEAQ (reference sequence). The DNA of the CDR3 is TGTGCCAGCAGTACAGGCGTAGATACGCAGTATTTT. Its translation is CASSTGVDTQYF.

The chain links TRBV28 to TRBJ1-1, with D perhaps matching TRBD1 (5 bases). Germline assignment: CDR1 MDHEN and CDR2 SYDVKM. V was shortened by 7 bases and J by 6 bases, with 18 bases between the two germline ends. This CDR3 is 14 amino acids long. CDR3 nucleotide sequence: TGTGCCAGCATCATGGGGGGGGGAGCGGCTGAAGCTTTCTTT. The encoded protein is CASIMGGGAAEAFF.

The V gene is TRBV28, the J gene TRBJ1-1; 7 nucleotides match TRBD1. The length of the CDR3 is 15 residues. V dropped 4 bases and J dropped 1; count of bases not matched to a gene: 6. The germline V gene has CDR1 MDHEN and CDR2 SYDVKM. Here the CDR3 reads CASSSTGYSNTEAFF. The DNA of the CDR3 is TGTGCCAGCAGTTCGACAGGGTACTCGAACACTGAAGCTTTCTTT. The full variable domain, in which reference TRBV28 and TRBJ1-1 provide the parts outside the CDR3, is DVKVTQSSRYLVKRTGEKVFLECVQDMDHENMFWYRQDPGLGLRLIYFSYDVKMKEKGDIPEGYSVSREKKERFSLILESASTNQTSMYLCASSSTGYSNTEAFFGQGTRLTVV.

The chain joins TRBV15 to TRBJ2-7, with TRBD1 identical over 9 bases. The V and J ends lost 3 bases and 2 bases, in that order; junction bases with no gene match: 2. This CDR3 spans 14 amino acids. Germline CDR1 and CDR2: LNHNV and YYDKDF (reference sequence). CDR3 sequence: CATSRRTGAYEQYF. As DNA, the CDR3 is TGTGCCACCAGCAGGCGGACAGGGGCCTACGAGCAGTACTTC.

By share, this clone ranks as medium-sized. This chain joins TRBV5-6 and TRBJ2-7; TRBD1 matches at 8 bases. V lost 2 bases, J lost 3 bases, and 7 bases stayed unmatched. The germline gives CDR1 SGHDT, CDR2 YYEEEE. The CDR3 contains 15 residues. The DNA of the CDR3 is TGTGCCAGCAGCTTAAAGACAGGGGCTCTCTACGAGCAGTACTTC. Translated: CASSLKTGALYEQYF.